The clone carrying this TCR beta chain was recorded a few times. The record originates from a study of shared clonotypes between healthy human individuals. In the original processing: Filtering differed for immunoSEQ, which gave only junction sequences without quality scores. TCRdb keeps only in-frame clones here, not all; method: immunoSEQ multiplex PCR. V and J calls and clone size are as listed in that table; D and trimming were resolved from the DNA. The repertoire includes about 2.4 million clones, about 92% of them detected once, and more than 0.12% sits in the top ten. Germline CDR1 reads LNHDA; CDR2 reads SQIVND (reference sequence). Trimming left V 1 base short and J 1 base short, with 4 bases between. This CDR3 contains 14 residues.

The rearrangement uses TRBV19 and TRBJ2-2, with D unresolved. The clonotype comes from a man aged 18 to 29 in good health. The source material was naive CD4+ T cells sorted from blood. Subset indicated: CD45RA+ positively selected. The CDR3 sequence is CASSIAENTGELFF. CDR3 DNA: TGTGCCAGTAGTATAGCGGAGAACACCGGGGAGCTGTTTTTT.